This T cell receptor beta chain was sequenced in a study of blood T cell repertoires in COVID-19. Study details: The United States, Italy and Spain were the sources of the acute and convalescent COVID-19 samples. PBMCs, B-cell-depleted T cells, or T cells were the source of the cDNA or gDNA that made up the material.

CDR1 and CDR2 (germline): SGHRS, YFSETQ. Trimming removed 4 bases from V and 10 bases from J, with 12 bases in between. The CDR3 extends over 12 amino acids. Data came from immunoSEQ multiplex PCR; TCRdb stores just in-frame clones and leaves some out. The top ten clones hold about 7.4% of a sample with 9,000 to 13,000 clones, 80% of them seen once. This clone has a single count. This sequence was found in a man between 65 and 85 years old with active COVID-19. Specimen: peripheral blood. The chain is built from TRBV5-1 and TRBJ2-1; D is uncertain. The CDR3 region is CASSLRPWEQFF. In nucleotides, the CDR3 is TGCGCCAGCAGCCTACGTCCATGGGAGCAGTTCTTC.